These 17 T cell receptor beta chains were sequenced from one sample in a study of naive and memory T cell subsets. The beta constant-region primer was an equimolar mix of two oligonucleotides covering TRBC1 and TRBC2. In TCRdb, the UMI-ligation and nested PCR reads were re-called with MiXCR into one record per CDR3 protein. The sample contains 150,000 or so distinct CDR3 sequences, about a sixth of which appear only once. The sequencing sample was made of naive CD4+ T cells from blood. The receptors were gathered from a human donor in good health.

The genes are TRBV2 and TRBJ2-6; 9 bases fit TRBD1. V shed 5 bases, J shed 1 base, and the junction held 9 bases outside the gene matches. This CDR3 region has 18 residues. Germline CDR1 reads SNHLY; CDR2 reads FYNNEI. The CDR3 DNA is TGTGCCAGCAGTCAGGGGACAGGGAAGGGGTCTGGGGCCAACGTCCTGACTTTC. Its protein is CASSQGTGKGSGANVLTF.

In this sample, this clonotype turned up a few times. The chain employs TRBV5-1 and TRBJ2-7; D unresolved. There are 14 residues in the CDR3. V lost 2 bases and J lost 5, with 14 bases in between. Germline values: CDR1 SGHRS, CDR2 YFSETQ. CDR3 in amino acids: CASSFNQRLDEQYF. DNA for the CDR3: TGCGCCAGCAGCTTTAACCAACGGCTTGACGAGCAGTACTTC.

The chain recombines TRBV5-4 with TRBJ1-2; no reliable D call. CDR1 and CDR2 from the germline V gene are SGHNT and YYREEE (reference sequence). V was cut by 0 bases and J by 7 bases, with 7 bases left in between. This CDR3 comprises 12 residues. The CDR3 spells CASSLVESGYTF. The CDR3 DNA sequence: TGTGCCAGCAGCTTGGTGGAGTCTGGCTACACCTTC. The variable domain in full, with the rest retrieved from reference TRBV5-4 and TRBJ1-2, is ETGVTQSPTHLIKTRGQQVTLRCSSQSGHNTVSWYQQALGQGPQFIFQYYREEENGRGNFPPRFSGLQFPNYSSELNVNALELDDSALYLCASSLVESGYTFGSGTRLTVV.

This clonotype has just a few counts. This chain joins TRBV15 and TRBJ2-3, with unresolved D. The germline V and J ends were trimmed by 1 base and 4 bases, with 6 bases remaining between them. Germline lookup yields CDR1 LNHNV and CDR2 YYDKDF (reference sequence). This CDR3 is built from 13 residues. The CDR3 bases are TGTGCCACCAGCAGAGGGGATCCAGATACGCAGTATTTT. Residues: CATSRGDPDTQYF. The variable domain in full, completed from reference TRBV15 and TRBJ2-3, reads DAMVIQNPRYQVTQFGKPVTLSCSQTLNHNVMYWYQQKSSQAPKLLFHYYDKDFNNEADTPDNFQSRRPNTSFCFLDIRSPGLGDTAMYLCATSRGDPDTQYFGPGTRLTVL.

This clonotype came up a few times. V and J are TRBV6-5 and TRBJ2-7, with TRBD1 matching over 8 bases. Looked up from germline, CDR1 is MNHEY and CDR2 is SVGAGI. The CDR3 is made up of 13 amino acids. V was pared by 2 bases and J by 6 bases, with 3 bases of the junction left unmatched. The CDR3 DNA is TGTGCCAGCAGTTACCGGACAGGGTCCGAGCAGTACTTC. Its translation is CASSYRTGSEQYF.

V is TRBV11-1 and J is TRBJ2-3, with D perhaps given as TRBD1 or TRBD2 (6 bases each). The germline V gene encodes CDR1 SGHAT and CDR2 FQDESV (reference sequence). This CDR3 is 17 amino acids long. Trimming shortened V by 5 bases and J by 4 bases, and 22 bases separated the two germline ends. The CDR3 reads CASSRLQGRAGPDTQYF. In DNA, the CDR3 is TGTGCCAGCAGCCGCTTACAGGGACGGGCGGGACCAGATACGCAGTATTTT.

This clonotype was picked up a small number of times. The V and J genes are TRBV10-1 and TRBJ2-1, with 16 bases matching TRBD2. CDR1 WNHNN and CDR2 SYGVQD come from the germline V gene (reference sequence). CDR3 length equals 18 residues. V gave up 7 bases and J gave up 4 bases; unmatched junction bases: 10. This CDR3 is CASTPGGLAGGDYNEQFF. The CDR3 DNA follows: TGCGCCAGCACCCCTGGGGGACTAGCGGGAGGGGATTACAATGAGCAGTTCTTC.

The rearrangement uses TRBV6-6 and TRBJ1-3; D call uncertain. The CDR3 sequence is 13 residues long. The germline gives CDR1 MNHNY, CDR2 SVGAGI (reference sequence). Trimming took 4 bases from V and 4 from J, leaving 8 bases between them. The CDR3, as DNA: TGTGCCAGCAGTTCACAAAACGGAAACACCATATATTTT. Its protein is CASSSQNGNTIYF.

This clonotype has more than one count but fewer than ten. The chain joins TRBV19 to TRBJ2-2; D perhaps matches TRBD2 (6 bases). In germline, CDR1 is LNHDA, CDR2 SQIVND (reference sequence). Trimming removed 5 bases at V and 0 bases at J, with 10 bases between. The CDR3 length is 15 residues. The CDR3 coding sequence is TGTGCCAGTAGTTCAGCGGGTACGAACACCGGGGAGCTGTTTTTT. The encoded protein is CASSSAGTNTGELFF.

This chain uses TRBV4-1 with TRBJ2-4, with a possible D match to TRBD1 (5 bases). The ends were cut back, 0 bases at V and 3 bases at J, with 21 bases in the middle. CDR1 and CDR2 from the germline V gene are MGHRA and YSYEKL. This CDR3 has 19 residues. In DNA form, the CDR3 reads TGCGCCAGCAGCCAAGATAGGGTCGACAGCTTTCGGGTCAAAAACATTCAGTACTTC. As protein: CASSQDRVDSFRVKNIQYF.

The J gene is TRBJ2-5, the V gene TRBV4-1; 7 bases fit TRBD1. This CDR3 is built from 15 residues. Germline lookup yields CDR1 MGHRA and CDR2 YSYEKL. V shed 1 base, J shed 1 base, and the junction held 3 bases outside the gene matches. CDR3 loop: CASSQGGQFQETQYF. In nucleotides, the CDR3 is TGCGCCAGCAGCCAAGGGGGACAGTTCCAAGAGACCCAGTACTTC.

A few counts support this clonotype. This chain connects TRBV20-1 to TRBJ2-2; TRBD2 agrees at 9 bases. After removal of 3 bases from V and 5 bases from J, the junction contained 4 bases not matched to a gene. The CDR3 extends over 14 amino acids. The germline V gene encodes CDR1 DFQATT and CDR2 SNEGSKA (reference sequence). Here the CDR3 DNA reads TGCAGTGCTAGTGGCGGGAGGGGTACCGGGGAGCTGTTTTTT. Protein: CSASGGRGTGELFF.

A single count supports this clonotype. This chain connects TRBV29-1 to TRBJ2-7; 8 bases line up with TRBD2. The trim removed 5 bases at V and 2 bases at J, leaving 8 bases unmatched. From germline, CDR1 is SQVTM and CDR2 ANQGSEA. The CDR3 is 14 residues long. As DNA, the CDR3 is TGCAGCGTTTGGGGCACTAGCGGAACCTACGAGCAGTACTTC. Its protein product is CSVWGTSGTYEQYF.

This clonotype was counted a few times. The V gene is TRBV27, the J gene TRBJ2-4; D uncertain. V lost 3 bases and J 0 bases, leaving 15 bases between the germline ends. From germline, CDR1 is MNHEY and CDR2 SMNVEV (reference sequence). The CDR3 covers 17 residues. CDR3 DNA sequence: TGTGCCAGCAGTTTCAATTTTCGGAACGGAGCCAAAAACATTCAGTACTTC. This codes for CASSFNFRNGAKNIQYF.

The CDR3 loop reads CATSPGTLSYEQYF. Written as DNA, the CDR3 is TGTGCCACCAGTCCGGGGACCCTTTCCTACGAGCAGTACTTC. The genes are TRBV24-1 and TRBJ2-7; D might be TRBD1 or TRBD2, each matching 5 bases. Germline-derived CDR1 and CDR2 are KGHDR and SFDVKD. Trimming left V 6 bases short and J 1 base short, with 12 bases between. The CDR3 loop spans 14 amino acids.

This clonotype showed up just a few times. This chain connects TRBV27 to TRBJ2-6; 9 bases match TRBD1. CDR1 is MNHEY, CDR2 SMNVEV, per germline (reference sequence). The CDR3 spans 18 residues. Losses at the gene ends were 5 bases for V and 0 bases for J; bases not matched to a gene: 8. Written as DNA, the CDR3 is TGTGCCAGCAGTCTGACCGGGACAGGGATCTCTGGGGCCAACGTCCTGACTTTC. Amino acid sequence: CASSLTGTGISGANVLTF. The whole variable domain, remainder taken from reference TRBV27 and TRBJ2-6, is EAQVTQNPRYLITVTGKKLTVTCSQNMNHEYMSWYRQDPGLGLRQIYYSMNVEVTDKGDVPEGYKVSRKEKRNFPLILESPSPNQTSLYFCASSLTGTGISGANVLTFGAGSRLTVL.

In its sample, this clonotype was seen many times. This chain connects TRBV19 to TRBJ2-1; D uncertain. CDR3 size: 15 residues. Looked up from germline, CDR1 is LNHDA and CDR2 is SQIVND (reference sequence). Trimming shortened V by 0 bases and J by 0 bases, and 6 bases separated the two germline ends. The CDR3 DNA is TGTGCCAGTAGTATAGAGGGCAGCTCCTACAATGAGCAGTTCTTC. Protein sequence: CASSIEGSSYNEQFF.